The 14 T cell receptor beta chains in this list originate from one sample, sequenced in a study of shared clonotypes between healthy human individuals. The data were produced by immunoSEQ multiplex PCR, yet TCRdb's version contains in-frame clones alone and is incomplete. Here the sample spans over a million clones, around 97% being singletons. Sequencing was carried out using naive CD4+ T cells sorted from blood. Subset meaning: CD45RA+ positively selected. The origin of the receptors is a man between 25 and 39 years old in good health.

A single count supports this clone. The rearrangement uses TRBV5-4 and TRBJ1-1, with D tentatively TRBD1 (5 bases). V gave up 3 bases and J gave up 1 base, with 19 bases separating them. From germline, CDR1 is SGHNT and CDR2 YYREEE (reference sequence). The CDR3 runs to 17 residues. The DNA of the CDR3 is TGTGCCAGCAGCTCGTGGGACTTGTGGGGGTCGAACACTGAAGCTTTCTTT. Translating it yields CASSSWDLWGSNTEAFF.

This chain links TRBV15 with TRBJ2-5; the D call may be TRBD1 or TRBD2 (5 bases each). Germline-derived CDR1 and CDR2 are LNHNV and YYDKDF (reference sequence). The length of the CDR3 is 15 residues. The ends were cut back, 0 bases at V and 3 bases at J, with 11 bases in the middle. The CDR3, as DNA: TGTGCCACCAGCAGAGACTCGGGACGTAAAGAGACCCAGTACTTC. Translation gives CATSRDSGRKETQYF.

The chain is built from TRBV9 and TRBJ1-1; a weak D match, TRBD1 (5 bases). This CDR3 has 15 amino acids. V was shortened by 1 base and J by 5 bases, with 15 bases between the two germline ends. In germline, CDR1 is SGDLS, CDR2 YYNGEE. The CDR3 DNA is TGTGCCAGCAGCGTAACAGGCACCCCCTCGACTGAAGCTTTCTTT. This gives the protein CASSVTGTPSTEAFF.

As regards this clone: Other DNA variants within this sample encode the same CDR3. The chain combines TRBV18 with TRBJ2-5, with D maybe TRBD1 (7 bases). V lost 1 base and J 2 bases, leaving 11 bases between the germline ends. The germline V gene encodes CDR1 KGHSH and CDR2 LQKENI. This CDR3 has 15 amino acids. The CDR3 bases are TGTGCCAGCTCACCACTCTCAGGGGGGCAAGAGACCCAGTACTTC. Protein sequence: CASSPLSGGQETQYF.

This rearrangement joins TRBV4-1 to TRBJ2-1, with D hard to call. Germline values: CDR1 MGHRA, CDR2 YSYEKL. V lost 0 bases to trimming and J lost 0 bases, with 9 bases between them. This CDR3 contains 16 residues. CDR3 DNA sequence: TGCGCCAGCAGCCAAGAGGCTGCGAGCTCCTACAATGAGCAGTTCTTC. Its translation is CASSQEAASSYNEQFF.

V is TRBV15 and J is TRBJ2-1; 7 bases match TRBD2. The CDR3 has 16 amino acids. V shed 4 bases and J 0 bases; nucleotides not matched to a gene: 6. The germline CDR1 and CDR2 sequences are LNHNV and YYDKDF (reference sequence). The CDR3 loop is CATSIPTSRSYNEQFF. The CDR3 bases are TGTGCCACCAGCATCCCGACTAGCCGCTCCTACAATGAGCAGTTCTTC.

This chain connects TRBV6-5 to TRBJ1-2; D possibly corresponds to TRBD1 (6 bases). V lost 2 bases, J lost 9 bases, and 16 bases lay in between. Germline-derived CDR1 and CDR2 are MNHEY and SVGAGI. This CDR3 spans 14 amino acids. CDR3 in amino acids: CASSYGGPRESYTF. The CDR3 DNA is TGTGCCAGCAGTTACGGGGGGCCCCGGGAAAGCTACACCTTC.

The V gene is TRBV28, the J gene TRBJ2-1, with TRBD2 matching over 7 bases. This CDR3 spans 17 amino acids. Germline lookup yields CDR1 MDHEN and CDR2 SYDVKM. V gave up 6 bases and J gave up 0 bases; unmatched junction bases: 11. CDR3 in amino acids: CASRGRGRGTSYNEQFF. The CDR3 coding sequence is TGTGCCAGCAGGGGGAGGGGAAGGGGCACCTCCTACAATGAGCAGTTCTTC.

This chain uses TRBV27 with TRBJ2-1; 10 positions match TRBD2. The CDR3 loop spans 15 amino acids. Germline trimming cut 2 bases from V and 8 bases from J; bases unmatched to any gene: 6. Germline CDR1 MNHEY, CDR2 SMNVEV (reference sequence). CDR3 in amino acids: CASSLRLAGVDEQFF. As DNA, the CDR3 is TGTGCCAGCAGTTTAAGGCTAGCGGGAGTCGATGAGCAGTTCTTC.

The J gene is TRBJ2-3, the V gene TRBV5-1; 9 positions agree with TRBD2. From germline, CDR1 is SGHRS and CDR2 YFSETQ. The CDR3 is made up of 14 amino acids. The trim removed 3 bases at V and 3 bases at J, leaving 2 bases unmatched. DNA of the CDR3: TGCGCCAGCAGCTATAGCGGGAGTACAGATACGCAGTATTTT. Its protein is CASSYSGSTDTQYF.

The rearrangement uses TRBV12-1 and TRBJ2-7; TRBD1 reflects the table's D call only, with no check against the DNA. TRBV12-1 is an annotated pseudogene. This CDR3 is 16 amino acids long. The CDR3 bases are TGTGCCAGCAGCCCCCATCCGGACAGGGGGACCTACGAGCAGTACTTC. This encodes CASSPHPDRGTYEQYF.

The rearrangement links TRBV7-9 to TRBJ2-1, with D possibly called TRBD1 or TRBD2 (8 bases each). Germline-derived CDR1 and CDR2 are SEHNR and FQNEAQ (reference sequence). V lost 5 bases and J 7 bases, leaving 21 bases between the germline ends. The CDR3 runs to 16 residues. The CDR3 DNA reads TGTGCCAGCAGCCCCTCAGGGGGCGGGAGGAAAAATGAGCAGTTCTTC. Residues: CASSPSGGGRKNEQFF.

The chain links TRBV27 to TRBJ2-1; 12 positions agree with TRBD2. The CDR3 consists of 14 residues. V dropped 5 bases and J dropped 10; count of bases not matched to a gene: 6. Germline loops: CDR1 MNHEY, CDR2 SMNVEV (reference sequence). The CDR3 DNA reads TGTGCCAGCAGTAGGCTAGCGGGAGGGTACGAGCAGTTCTTC. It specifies CASSRLAGGYEQFF.

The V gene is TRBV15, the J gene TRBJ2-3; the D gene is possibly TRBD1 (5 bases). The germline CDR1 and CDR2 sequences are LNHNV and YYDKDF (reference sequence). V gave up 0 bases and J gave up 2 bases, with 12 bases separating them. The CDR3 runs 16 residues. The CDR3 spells CATSREQGSITDTQYF. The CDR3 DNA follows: TGTGCCACCAGCAGAGAGCAGGGCTCAATCACAGATACGCAGTATTTT.